This is a list of T cell receptor beta chains from one sample in a study of CXCR3-negative and CXCR3-positive naive CD8 T cells. TCRdb reprocessed the 5' RACE reads and keeps a single row for each CDR3 protein, giving no DNA. Across more than 7,500 distinct CDR3 sequences, the top ten clones capture 2% to 2.5% of the sample. Sequencing was carried out using naive CXCR3- CD8+ T cells from blood. Receptors were obtained from a human donor in good health. Some clones in this sample may be carry-over from other donors' samples. Each CDR3 is given with its conserved first and last residue. A row's size may be missing; if present it is once, few, many or a size class.

>medium-sized|TRBV29-1|TRBJ1-1
CSVEANTEAFF
>NA|TRBV5-1|TRBJ1-1
CASSLWTENTEAFF
>NA|TRBV2|TRBJ2-1
CASPSSYNEQFF
>NA|TRBV27|TRBJ2-1
CASSYSQGVLIYEQFF
>NA|TRBV12-3/TRBV12-4|TRBJ2-2
CAILLLGLGGELFF
>NA|TRBV29-1|TRBJ2-4
CSAFGEKNIQYF
>NA|TRBV4-2|TRBJ2-1
CASSQDTEGSGNEQFF
>medium-sized|TRBV29-1|TRBJ2-2
CSVFGPSGGELFF
>NA|TRBV5-6|TRBJ2-1
CASSFGWNEQFF
>NA|TRBV29-1|TRBJ2-7
CSVAGVGLLYEQYF
>NA|TRBV6-5|TRBJ2-3
CASSPGTGETDTQYF
>NA|TRBV6-2/TRBV6-3|TRBJ2-1
CASSYGNEQFF
>NA|TRBV7-2|TRBJ1-2
CASSGPDHYGYTF
>NA|TRBV29-1|TRBJ2-5
CSVDQWEAGVRKGTQYF
>NA|TRBV29-1|TRBJ2-3
CSVDGGLAGGPGSGDTQYF
>medium-sized|TRBV7-6|TRBJ2-1
CASSPLPGSSYNEQFF
>NA|TRBV12-3/TRBV12-4|TRBJ1-5
CASSPGGAYQPQHF
>medium-sized|TRBV19|TRBJ2-1
CASTQLAGGSNEQFF
>medium-sized|TRBV11-2|TRBJ1-1
CASSLDRESTEAFF
>large|TRBV6-6|TRBJ1-2
CASSPYLTGRNYGYTF
>NA|TRBV21-1|TRBJ2-1
CASSNRRFTRTGGKSYNEQFF
>NA|TRBV29-1|TRBJ2-1
CSVSSGGSYNEQFF
>medium-sized|TRBV29-1|TRBJ2-3
CSVEERAPDTQYF
>NA|TRBV6-6|TRBJ2-5
CASTYTGFQETQYF
>NA|TRBV29-1|TRBJ2-1
CSVDGSADTYNEQFF
>NA|TRBV29-1|TRBJ2-3
CSVTGTNTDTQYF
>medium-sized|TRBV7-9|TRBJ2-1
CASSPPGAGVYNEQFF
>medium-sized|TRBV28|TRBJ2-7
CASSFAGSYEQYF